This T cell receptor beta chain was sequenced during a study of T cells after yellow fever vaccination. This clonotype has a handful of counts. TCRdb fed the 5' RACE reads into MiXCR, producing one record per CDR3 protein. In the table there are around 340,000 distinct CDR3 sequences, roughly an eighth of which are singletons. This clonotype was obtained from a man in his late teens or twenties who received the YFV17D yellow fever vaccine. Source: CD4+ T cells sorted from PBMCs, taken 15 days after the yellow fever booster vaccination.

Here the CDR3 reads CSVGGWGNEDTQYF. The CDR3 nucleotides are TGCAGCGTGGGGGGTTGGGGAAATGAGGATACGCAGTATTTT. The chain combines TRBV29-1 with TRBJ2-3; maybe TRBD2 (6 bases). The CDR3 runs to 14 residues. V lost 6 bases and J lost 6, with 19 bases in between. The germline V gene encodes CDR1 SQVTM and CDR2 ANQGSEA.